This T cell receptor (beta chain) was identified in a study of blood T cell repertoires in COVID-19 (TCRdb year 2020). About the full investigation: Samples from collaborators originated in the United States, Italy and Spain and spanned both the acute and convalescent phases of COVID-19. The prospective study material was composed of cDNA or gDNA derived from T cells, B-cell-depleted T cells, or PBMCs. Subjects who had been exposed to COVID-19, were actively infected with it, or had recovered from it provided the deeply sampled blood TCRbeta repertoires that made up the dataset. The repertoires were released in a freely available public database meant as a resource for research on the immune response to SARS-CoV-2. Samples were obtained from the ongoing ImmuneRACE study (first 160 participants) and from 1,254 subjects provided by 6 global collaborators. Sample metadata almost always included a de-identified subject ID, COVID-19 status, age in years and sex. Where available, HLA class I and class II types were obtained from metadata supplied by the sample provider rather than from assay-based typing. Overall study outcomes, separate from this receptor: The amount of clinical and demographic metadata varied by source and participant and was provided uncurated.

Collaborating institutions collected whole blood in K2EDTA tubes following their own protocols. Collaborator samples were shipped for TCRbeta analysis as frozen whole blood, isolated PBMCs, or DNA extracted from either sample type. TCRbeta CDR3 regions were amplified from genomic DNA using the immunoSEQ Assay, a bias-controlled multiplex PCR. The study's processing was this. The number of nucleated cells in each sample was estimated from the amplification of reference gene primers within the assay. To quantify the absolute abundance of each unique TCRbeta CDR3 rearrangement, sequence reads were collapsed and filtered. Productive Simpson clonality was computed per sample as the square root of Simpson's diversity index over productive rearrangements. In its TCRdb copy, this immuneACCESS table keeps in-frame sequences only and misses some clones. Where compared with another copy, unresolved V genes explain less than half of these, and the others have no known cause. The V and J calls and clone size were taken over from that table, and D and trimming were inferred from the DNA. This sample gives over 30,000 clones in total; more than 75% of them show up just once. The leading ten clones occupy roughly 37% of the sample.

To note about this clone: No cognate antigen has been identified for it. No quality values exist for individual bases; no much larger clone is one base distant.

V and J are trimmed by 6 bases and 4 bases, and the gene matches miss 5 bases of the junction. CDR1 and CDR2 (SGDLS, YYNGEE) derive from the germline V gene. CDR3 length: 14 amino acids, cysteine to phenylalanine. The only DNA kept is the CDR3, 42 bases in frame from the first base. The TCR comes from a man older than 75 with active or convalescent COVID-19. The sample was peripheral blood. The sequence is built from TRBV9 and TRBJ1-4, with 8 junctional bases fitting TRBD1. The CDR3 reads CASNSGQVNEKLFF. The DNA sequence is TGTGCCAGCAATTCGGGACAGGTTAATGAAAAACTGTTTTTT.